The 12 T cell receptor beta chains below all came from one sample that was sequenced in a study of blood T cell repertoires in COVID-19. Profiled with immunoSEQ multiplex PCR; TCRdb holds only in-frame clones, not every one. Of about 61,000 clones listed, more than 75% are singletons. Sequencing input: peripheral blood. The receptors derive from a man aged 60 to 69 with acute or convalescent COVID-19.

The chain links TRBV27 to TRBJ2-1; D is possibly TRBD2 (5 bases). V was shortened by 5 bases and J by 7 bases, with 21 bases between the two germline ends. Germline CDR1 reads MNHEY; CDR2 reads SMNVEV (reference sequence). The CDR3 contains 16 residues. CDR3 amino acids: CASSKRPTYGMNEQFF. The CDR3 DNA follows: TGTGCCAGCAGTAAGAGGCCTACTTACGGGATGAATGAGCAGTTCTTC.

The chain combines TRBV4-3 with TRBJ1-4; TRBD1 matches 7 bases. After removal of 0 bases from V and 4 bases from J, the junction contained 5 bases not matched to a gene. The CDR3 is 16 amino acids. Germline lookup yields CDR1 LGHNA and CDR2 YSLEER. As DNA, the CDR3 is TGCGCCAGCAGCCAAGATCATACAGGGGTTAATGAAAAACTGTTTTTT. Translation gives CASSQDHTGVNEKLFF.

This clone is categorized as medium-sized. The chain couples TRBV25-1 to TRBJ2-1, with D unresolved. Germline CDR1 is MGHDK and CDR2 is SYGVNS. Trimming pared 4 bases from V and 7 bases from J, leaving 8 bases between. CDR3 length: 12 amino acids. The CDR3, as DNA: TGTGCCAGCAGTGGTTCCCCAAATGAGCAGTTCTTC. Translation gives CASSGSPNEQFF. Variable domain in full (rest from reference TRBV25-1 and TRBJ2-1): EADIYQTPRYLVIGTGKKITLECSQTMGHDKMYWYQQDPGMELHLIHYSYGVNSTEKGDLSSESTVSRIRTEHFPLTLESARPSHTSQYLCASSGSPNEQFFGPGTRLTVL.

This chain links TRBV19 with TRBJ1-4; 7 bases map to TRBD1. CDR1 is LNHDA, CDR2 SQIVND, per germline (reference sequence). This CDR3 is built from 14 residues. J was trimmed by 5 bases and V by 3 bases; bases with no gene match: 3. The CDR3 here is CASSIGTVNEKLFF. CDR3 nucleotide sequence: TGTGCCAGTAGTATCGGGACAGTCAATGAAAAACTGTTTTTT.

The chain has TRBV27 and TRBJ1-2, with D possibly matching TRBD1 (5 bases). The CDR3 runs to 13 residues. Trimming removed 4 bases from V and 4 bases from J, with 10 bases in between. The germline CDR1 and CDR2 sequences are MNHEY and SMNVEV (reference sequence). The CDR3 is CASSSGPFYGYTF. The CDR3 bases are TGTGCCAGCAGTTCAGGGCCGTTCTATGGCTACACCTTC.

V gene TRBV7-2 combines with J gene TRBJ1-5; D not resolved. The V end was cut by 3 bases, the J end by 1 base, with 16 bases between. Germline-derived CDR1 and CDR2 are SGHTA and FQGNSA. This CDR3 has 17 residues. The CDR3 sequence is CASSFDYIINSNQPQHF. CDR3 DNA: TGTGCCAGCAGCTTTGATTACATTATTAACAGCAATCAGCCCCAGCATTTT.

V is TRBV7-8 and J is TRBJ2-3; 12 bases fit TRBD2. There are 19 residues in the CDR3. CDR1 and CDR2 (germline): SGHVS, FQNEAQ. With 1 base clipped from V and 1 base from J, the junction kept 9 bases outside the gene matches. This chain's CDR3 is CASSLGVGLAGMRTDTQYF. The CDR3 nucleotides are TGTGCCAGCAGCTTAGGAGTAGGACTAGCGGGGATGCGCACAGATACGCAGTATTTT.

This rearrangement joins TRBV24-1 to TRBJ2-2, with D perhaps matching TRBD1 (5 bases). Germline CDR1 KGHDR, CDR2 SFDVKD. Trimming took 3 bases from V and 3 from J, leaving 7 bases between them. The CDR3 runs 14 residues. In nucleotides, the CDR3 is TGTGCCACCAGTGATCCAGGGCACACCGGGGAGCTGTTTTTT. It is translated as CATSDPGHTGELFF.

The rearrangement joins TRBV19 to TRBJ1-5, with unresolved D. The CDR3 extends over 14 amino acids. Germline V gene data show CDR1 as LNHDA and CDR2 as SQIVND (reference sequence). V was cut by 5 bases and J by 9 bases, with 17 bases left in between. In DNA, the CDR3 is TGTGCCAGTAGTCCAGGACTGGGTGGAACGCCCCAGCATTTT. This gives the protein CASSPGLGGTPQHF. The full variable domain, rest sourced from reference TRBV19 and TRBJ1-5, is DGGITQSPKYLFRKEGQNVTLSCEQNLNHDAMYWYRQDPGQGLRLIYYSQIVNDFQKGDIAEGYSVSREKKESFPLTVTSAQKNPTAFYLCASSPGLGGTPQHFGDGTRLSIL.

V is TRBV3-1 (or the pseudogene TRBV3-2) and J is TRBJ2-1; 12 nucleotides match TRBD2. Germline-derived CDR1 and CDR2 are LGHDT and YNNKEL (reference sequence). CDR3 size: 15 residues. With 4 bases clipped from V and 10 bases from J, the junction kept 8 bases outside the gene matches. Here the CDR3 reads CASSPISSGGAEQFF. DNA of the CDR3: TGTGCCAGCAGCCCCATTTCTAGCGGGGGGGCCGAGCAGTTCTTC.

The chain has TRBV7-2 and TRBJ1-4; D is unresolved. The V end was cut by 1 base, the J end by 0 bases, with 9 bases between. The CDR3 length is 16 residues. The germline V gene has CDR1 SGHTA and CDR2 FQGNSA. The CDR3, as DNA: TGTGCCAGCAGCTTAGATGCCGGAGCAACTAATGAAAAACTGTTTTTT. Translating it yields CASSLDAGATNEKLFF.

For the CDR3, the DNA is TGTGCCATCGCTCCTCCGGGACAGGGGGATACGCAGTATTTT. It translates to CAIAPPGQGDTQYF. The J gene is TRBJ2-3, the V gene TRBV10-3, with 10 positions matching TRBD1. Germline assignment: CDR1 ENHRY and CDR2 SYGVKD. V shed 8 bases and J 6 bases; nucleotides not matched to a gene: 8. The CDR3 spans 14 residues.